This T cell receptor (beta chain) came from a study of blood T cell repertoires in COVID-19. Adults between roughly 18 and 95 years of age took part from 24 US areas. Allocation to cohorts depended on clinical history reported by the participants. TCRdb keeps only in-frame clones here, not all; method: immunoSEQ multiplex PCR. Of a few hundred thousand clones in the sample, approximately 80% were seen once. Only a few counts were recorded for this clone. Germline CDR1 SGDLS, CDR2 YYNGEE. V was cut by 4 bases and J by 1 base, with 17 bases left in between. This CDR3 has 16 residues. The sequence derives from a man between 25 and 39 years old with acute COVID-19. The material sequenced was PBMCs or T cells enriched from blood (not recorded which). V usage is TRBV9 and J usage is TRBJ2-5, with a tentative D call TRBD1 (8 bases). The CDR3 spells CASSPWTGRAQETQYF. DNA of the CDR3: TGTGCCAGCAGCCCCTGGACAGGGAGGGCCCAAGAGACCCAGTACTTC.